This T cell receptor beta chain emerged from a study of cytomegalovirus exposure and HLA in healthy donors. In the study overall: About 85 million unique TCR sequences came from HLA-typed donors in an early release.

Study-wide results and limits: Follow-up analysis later connected one missense variant in DCLRE1C with trimming of TCR beta V- and J-genes. With further analysis later on, most CMV-associated TCR beta chains appeared HLA-restricted. The study reported that TCR beta sequences accurately predicted HLA-A and HLA-B alleles in most subjects.

On this clone: Its antigen is undetermined.

The PCR had 60 Vbeta and 13 Jbeta primers. Measured with immunoSEQ multiplex PCR; TCRdb has only the in-frame clones, and not every one. This sample has some 180,000 clones; roughly four fifths occur once, and the top ten carry around 3.7%. Material for sequencing was PBMCs. The receptor was derived from a man between 40 and 49 years old in good health and CMV-seropositive.

CDR3 amino acids: CASSLLAGVNLEQYF. CDR3 DNA: TGTGCCAGCAGTCTACTAGCGGGAGTTAATCTCGAGCAGTACTTC. The chain combines TRBV14 with TRBJ2-7; 11 positions agree with TRBD2. Unmatched junction bases numbered 10, after V lost 6 bases and J lost 6 bases. This CDR3 is built from 15 residues. Germline assignment: CDR1 SGHDN and CDR2 FVKESK.